The clone carrying this TCR beta chain showed up many times. Antigen specificity is unknown. Germline-derived CDR1 and CDR2 are SNHLY and FYNNEI. The V segment lost 5 bases and the J segment 4 bases; nucleotides outside the gene matches: 7. The length of the CDR3 is 16 residues. This entry is derived from a study of regulatory T cells in long-lasting Graves disease. General study findings and limits: The analysis examined peripheral blood only and excluded thyroid tissue. Newly diagnosed Graves' patients exceeded persistent ones in TCR diversity. Under persistent disease, TRBV28, TRBJ1-2 and TRBJ2-5 were used preferentially.

With iRepertoire HTBI primers and Arm-PCR of CDR3 regions, TCR beta libraries were built. TCRdb reprocessed the multiplex PCR reads with MiXCR, giving one entry per CDR3 protein. The data hold roughly 400,000 distinct CDR3 sequences, with approximately 15% observed a single time. Time point here: newly diagnosed GD, antithyroid drugs for less than 3 months. From RNA extracted from PBMCs, the TCR library was made. The same sample was also used in a study of T cells in Graves' hyperthyroidism and ophthalmopathy. That work adds: The model predicted ophthalmopathy a median around seven months before onset.

Sequenced material: peripheral blood mononuclear cells (PBMCs), taken at new diagnosis, from a patient treated with antithyroid drugs. This chain joins TRBV2 and TRBJ2-7, with TRBD2 matching 14 bases. This clonotype originated in a woman in her forties with Graves disease. The CDR3 spells CASSPPGLAGVYEQYF. CDR3 bases: TGTGCCAGCAGTCCTCCGGGACTAGCGGGAGTATACGAGCAGTACTTC.